This T cell receptor beta chain was sequenced for a study of control samples from healthy donors and cancer patients. Assay: immunoSEQ multiplex PCR; the TCRdb copy retains only in-frame clones and omits some. The sample contains over 40,000 clones, more than 70% of which appear only once. Trimming took 1 base from V and 3 from J, leaving 10 bases between them. The CDR3 loop spans 14 amino acids. Germline CDR1 reads SGHVS; CDR2 reads FQNEAQ. The clonotype was recovered from a man aged 50-60 years with head and neck cancer. The rearrangement links TRBV7-8 to TRBJ2-7, with a weak D call TRBD2 (5 bases). The source material was PBMCs. CDR3 loop: CASSLGESLYEQYF. CDR3 coding DNA: TGTGCCAGCAGCTTAGGGGAGAGCCTCTACGAGCAGTACTTC. The full variable domain, completed using reference TRBV7-8 and TRBJ2-7, is GAGVSQSPRYKVAKRGQDVALRCDPISGHVSLFWYQQALGQGPEFLTYFQNEAQLDKSGLPSDRFFAERPEGSVSTLKIQRTQQEDSAVYLCASSLGESLYEQYFGPGTRLTVT.